This T cell receptor (beta chain) was captured in a study of spatial heterogeneity in lung cancer. Overall study context: Beta-chain sequences were consistently detected more often than alpha-chain sequences. Study outcomes and limitations: Tumor mutation count correlated with how many alpha and beta TCRs expanded intratumorally. For tumor T cells, estimated coverage reached only roughly 7% (alpha) and over 12% (beta). Ubiquitous and regional expanded TCR counts tracked ubiquitous and regional nonsynonymous mutations, respectively.

TCRdb called the 5' RACE reads again in MiXCR, with one record for every CDR3 protein. Of roughly 6,000 distinct CDR3 sequences in the sample, 1% to 1.5% were seen once. This clonotype is medium-sized by share. No antigen is known for it. With 4 bases removed from V and 7 bases from J, the gap between germline ends came to 19 bases. This CDR3 spans 15 amino acids. The germline gives CDR1 LGHNA, CDR2 YNFKEQ. Documented time point: sample taken at primary tumor resection. Whole RNA was taken from tumor, nontumor lung or frozen PBMC; it was then sequenced unsorted. The specimen comprised lung tumor tissue, sampled at surgery. The V call is TRBV4-2, the J call TRBJ1-1; D gene unclear. The TCR originated in a male donor with early-stage non-small cell lung cancer. The DNA of the CDR3 is TGTGCCAGCAGCCCCTTCCAAGGGAAGGGTCATGAAGCTTTCTTT. Amino acids: CASSPFQGKGHEAFF.